Presented here are 32 T cell receptor beta chains from one specimen sequenced in a study of PD-1 blockade in mismatch repair-deficient tumors. The assay was immunoSEQ multiplex PCR, and TCRdb's table has in-frame clones only and misses some. The sample has over 14,000 clones, under 90% seen once. Time point given: roughly 10-day in vitro stimulation with candidate neoantigen peptide 5. These receptors have no known antigen. Sample: cells cultured in vitro, taken from a patient treated with pembrolizumab. The source of these receptors is an adult with mismatch repair-deficient cancer.

The chain joins TRBV28 to TRBJ2-3; TRBD1 agrees at 12 bases. The CDR3 runs 14 residues. V lost 6 bases, J lost 8 bases, and 6 bases stayed unmatched. Germline V lookup: CDR1 MDHEN, CDR2 SYDVKM. The CDR3, as DNA: TGTGCCAGCAGGGCGGGACAGGGGGCATTTACGCAGTATTTT. It specifies CASRAGQGAFTQYF.

This chain uses TRBV28 with TRBJ1-1, with 8 bases lining up with TRBD1. There are 13 residues in the CDR3. With V trimmed by 6 bases and J by 9 bases, 9 bases remained unmatched. The germline V gene encodes CDR1 MDHEN and CDR2 SYDVKM. CDR3 DNA sequence: TGTGCCAGCAGAGCCGCCGGGACAGGCCAAGCTTTCTTT. This gives the protein CASRAAGTGQAFF.

The chain couples TRBV7-6 to TRBJ2-1; 10 nucleotides agree with TRBD2. In germline, CDR1 is SGHVS, CDR2 FNYEAQ. The trim removed 2 bases at V and 4 bases at J, leaving 8 bases unmatched. The CDR3 is 17 residues long. CDR3 coding DNA: TGTGCCAGCAGCTTAAATTCCGGACTAGCGGCATACAATGAGCAGTTCTTC. This codes for CASSLNSGLAAYNEQFF.

J is TRBJ1-4 and V is TRBV5-1; 7 nucleotides agree with TRBD1. The ends lost 6 bases at V and 0 bases at J; junction bases unmatched: 2. The V gene's germline CDR1 is SGHRS and CDR2 YFSETQ. The CDR3 has 14 amino acids. CDR3: CASKQGATNEKLFF. CDR3 in DNA: TGCGCCAGCAAGCAGGGGGCAACTAATGAAAAACTGTTTTTT.

The chain couples TRBV7-3 to TRBJ2-1, with D unresolved. The CDR3 runs 15 residues. Germline loops: CDR1 SGHTA, CDR2 FQGTGA. V was clipped by 5 bases and J by 0 bases, with 11 bases between them. CDR3 nucleotide sequence: TGTGCCAGCAGCCTCAGCGTCTCCTCCTACAATGAGCAGTTCTTC. The encoded protein is CASSLSVSSYNEQFF.

The gene calls are TRBV4-2 and TRBJ1-4; D gene uncertain. Trimming took off 1 base at V and 0 bases at J, with 9 bases between the two ends. The CDR3 extends over 16 amino acids. Germline V gene data show CDR1 as LGHNA and CDR2 as YNFKEQ. The CDR3 reads CASSQAKEATNEKLFF. CDR3 DNA sequence: TGTGCCAGCAGCCAAGCTAAAGAGGCAACTAATGAAAAACTGTTTTTT.

For the CDR3, the DNA is TGTGCCAGCAGTTCCCCGGGACGGTATAATGAAAAACTGTTTTTT. This gives the protein CASSSPGRYNEKLFF. The genes are TRBV6-5 and TRBJ1-4, with a weak D call TRBD1 (5 bases). This CDR3 is 15 amino acids long. The germline gives CDR1 MNHEY, CDR2 SVGAGI. V lost 4 bases and J lost 4, with 13 bases in between.

Here the CDR3 reads CASGTSGSPEQFF. In nucleotides, the CDR3 is TGTGCCAGCGGGACTAGCGGGAGTCCTGAGCAGTTCTTC. V is TRBV6-1 and J is TRBJ2-1, with 14 bases that match TRBD2. The CDR3 totals 13 residues. Germline-derived CDR1 and CDR2 are MNHNS and SASEGT. With 8 bases clipped from V and 9 bases from J, the junction kept 3 bases outside the gene matches.

For the CDR3, the DNA is TGTGCCACCCAGAGGGGCGGGGAGACCCAGTACTTC. It encodes CATQRGGETQYF. The rearrangement joins TRBV6-5 to TRBJ2-5; D is tentatively TRBD1 or TRBD2 (5 bases each). There are 12 residues in the CDR3. V lost 10 bases to trimming and J lost 5 bases, with 14 bases between them. Germline V gene lookup returns CDR1 MNHEY and CDR2 SVGAGI.

This chain joins TRBV6-1 and TRBJ2-7, with TRBD2 matching 11 bases. This CDR3 is 15 amino acids long. The germline gives CDR1 MNHNS, CDR2 SASEGT. Losses at the gene ends were 4 bases for V and 0 bases for J; bases not matched to a gene: 2. The chain's CDR3 is CASSGLAGSSYEQYF. CDR3 nucleotide sequence: TGTGCCAGCAGTGGACTAGCGGGATCCTCCTACGAGCAGTACTTC.

The CDR3 reads CAWAGGETQYF. As DNA, the CDR3 is TGTGCCTGGGCAGGGGGAGAGACCCAGTACTTC. This sequence joins TRBV30 and TRBJ2-5; 7 bases match TRBD1. Unmatched junction bases numbered 1, after V lost 5 bases and J lost 4 bases. CDR1 GTSNPN and CDR2 SVGIG come from the germline V gene (reference sequence). This CDR3 has 11 amino acids.

The V gene is TRBV5-1, the J gene TRBJ1-1; D uncertain. Germline CDR1 and CDR2: SGHRS and YFSETQ. The CDR3 consists of 13 residues. V was clipped by 0 bases and J by 1 base, with 4 bases between them. CDR3 sequence: CASSLGGNTEAFF. CDR3 sequence (DNA): TGCGCCAGCAGCTTGGGGGGGAACACTGAAGCTTTCTTT.

Comments on this clone: This specimen includes other DNA sequences encoding the same CDR3. This chain links TRBV28 with TRBJ1-5; no definite D call. This CDR3 has 12 residues. The germline V gene encodes CDR1 MDHEN and CDR2 SYDVKM. V was trimmed by 7 bases and J by 5 bases, leaving 9 bases between them. The CDR3: CASTHPHQPQHF. For the CDR3, the DNA is TGTGCCAGCACCCACCCTCATCAGCCCCAGCATTTT.

V and J are TRBV6-5 and TRBJ2-1, with no clear D. Germline CDR1 and CDR2: MNHEY and SVGAGI. This CDR3 has 14 amino acids. With 2 bases removed from V and 6 bases from J, the gap between germline ends came to 11 bases. In DNA, the CDR3 is TGTGCCAGCAGTTACGCCAGGTATAGCAATGAGCAGTTCTTC. Amino acids: CASSYARYSNEQFF.

In its sample, this clone was seen once. CDR3 in DNA: TGTGCCAGCAGCGTAGACGTGGGAACTTACAATGAGCAGTTCTTC. Protein: CASSVDVGTYNEQFF. The chain links TRBV9 to TRBJ2-1; D not certain. The CDR3 is made up of 15 amino acids. V lost 0 bases, J lost 4 bases, and 11 bases lay in between. CDR1 and CDR2 (germline): SGDLS, YYNGEE.

This rearrangement joins TRBV13 to TRBJ2-2; 10 nucleotides match TRBD2. The germline CDR1 and CDR2 sequences are PRHDT and FYEKMQ (reference sequence). V trimming: 0 bases; J trimming: 3 bases; junction bases outside the gene matches: 4. The CDR3 is 17 residues long. This chain's CDR3 is CASSLGRLAGDTGELFF. CDR3 coding DNA: TGTGCCAGCAGCTTAGGGCGGCTAGCGGGAGACACCGGGGAGCTGTTTTTT. The entire variable domain, with the rest obtained from reference TRBV13 and TRBJ2-2, is as follows: AAGVIQSPRHLIKEKRETATLKCYPIPRHDTVYWYQQGPGQDPQFLISFYEKMQSDKGSIPDRFSAQQFSDYHSELNMSSLELGDSALYFCASSLGRLAGDTGELFFGEGSRLTVL.

The CDR3 region is CASSPQAGVGNEQFF. The CDR3 bases are TGTGCCAGCAGCCCTCAAGCGGGAGTGGGAAATGAGCAGTTCTTC. This chain uses TRBV7-3 with TRBJ2-1, with TRBD2 matching over 8 bases. CDR3 size: 15 residues. J gave up 7 bases and V 5 bases, and 10 bases lay outside the gene matches. Germline loops: CDR1 SGHTA, CDR2 FQGTGA.

The table lists this clone with a few counts. The J gene is TRBJ2-7, the V gene TRBV29-1, with 7 nucleotides matching TRBD2. V trimming: 7 bases; J trimming: 6 bases; junction bases outside the gene matches: 6. The CDR3 covers 11 residues. Germline V lookup: CDR1 SQVTM, CDR2 ANQGSEA. The CDR3 DNA is TGCAGCGCCAGTAGCGGGCGCGAGCAGTACTTC. It yields the protein CSASSGREQYF.

This chain joins TRBV5-1 and TRBJ1-1, with 9 nucleotides matching TRBD1. Germline loops: CDR1 SGHRS, CDR2 YFSETQ. Trimming removed 3 bases from V and 5 bases from J; junction bases left unmatched: 11. The CDR3 length is 16 residues. CDR3 amino acids: CASSYAQGAGGTEAFF. The CDR3 coding sequence is TGCGCCAGCAGCTACGCACAGGGGGCGGGAGGGACTGAAGCTTTCTTT. Using reference TRBV5-1 and TRBJ1-1 for the parts outside the CDR3, the full variable domain is KAGVTQTPRYLIKTRGQQVTLSCSPISGHRSVSWYQQTPGQGLQFLFEYFSETQRNKGNFPGRFSGRQFSNSRSEMNVSTLELGDSALYLCASSYAQGAGGTEAFFGQGTRLTVV.

V gene TRBV5-1 combines with J gene TRBJ2-7, with 11 bases matching TRBD2. Trimming cost V 0 bases and J 7 bases; bases outside gene matches: 9. The germline CDR1 and CDR2 sequences are SGHRS and YFSETQ. This CDR3 region has 16 residues. Here the CDR3 reads CASSLGNSGREFEQYF. In DNA form, the CDR3 reads TGCGCCAGCAGCTTGGGTAATAGCGGGAGGGAATTTGAGCAGTACTTC.

The chain couples TRBV7-9 to TRBJ2-7; TRBD2 agrees at 10 bases. The V gene end was trimmed by 6 bases and the J gene end by 0 bases; junction bases not matched to a gene: 2. Germline V lookup: CDR1 SEHNR, CDR2 FQNEAQ (reference sequence). The CDR3 extends over 14 amino acids. CDR3 amino acids: CASRSSGSSYEQYF. CDR3 bases: TGTGCCAGCAGATCTAGCGGGAGCTCCTACGAGCAGTACTTC.

This clone was found a few times. The J gene is TRBJ1-1, the V gene TRBV28; D is unresolved. Germline loops: CDR1 MDHEN, CDR2 SYDVKM. This CDR3 comprises 13 residues. V lost 5 bases and J lost 1, with 8 bases in between. The CDR3, as DNA: TGTGCCAGCAGTCGCAACTGGAACACTGAAGCTTTCTTT. Protein sequence: CASSRNWNTEAFF.

This sequence joins TRBV13 and TRBJ2-1; D is unclear. Germline CDR1 reads PRHDT; CDR2 reads FYEKMQ (reference sequence). The CDR3 length is 12 residues. V lost 5 bases to trimming and J lost 6 bases, with 8 bases between them. The CDR3 reads CASSSRPNEQFF. The CDR3 coding sequence is TGTGCCAGCAGCAGTCGACCCAATGAGCAGTTCTTC.

The rearrangement joins TRBV7-3 to TRBJ2-1, with TRBD2 matching over 12 bases. The CDR3 contains 15 residues. Looked up from germline, CDR1 is SGHTA and CDR2 is FQGTGA. With V trimmed by 1 base and J by 5 bases, 0 bases remained unmatched. CDR3 loop: CASSLRLAGDNEQFF. CDR3 coding DNA: TGTGCCAGCAGCTTAAGACTAGCGGGAGACAATGAGCAGTTCTTC.

The chain recombines TRBV5-1 with TRBJ2-7; 8 bases map to TRBD2. The germline V gene encodes CDR1 SGHRS and CDR2 YFSETQ. The CDR3 runs 14 residues. The V gene end was trimmed by 3 bases and the J gene end by 5 bases; junction bases not matched to a gene: 7. The CDR3 DNA reads TGCGCCAGCAGCTCCCTGAGCGGGAGCCACGAGCAGTACTTC. This encodes CASSSLSGSHEQYF. Based on the CDR3 plus reference TRBV5-1 and TRBJ2-7, the full variable domain is KAGVTQTPRYLIKTRGQQVTLSCSPISGHRSVSWYQQTPGQGLQFLFEYFSETQRNKGNFPGRFSGRQFSNSRSEMNVSTLELGDSALYLCASSSLSGSHEQYFGPGTRLTVT.

The gene calls are TRBV4-1 and TRBJ1-2; D perhaps matches TRBD1 (6 bases). This CDR3 contains 15 residues. Germline lookup yields CDR1 MGHRA and CDR2 YSYEKL. V was shortened by 7 bases and J by 4 bases, with 19 bases between the two germline ends. The CDR3 region has the DNA TGCGCCAGCAAAGCCACAGGGACGGGGGGCTATGGCTACACCTTC. Residues: CASKATGTGGYGYTF.

This clone has only a few counts. This chain connects TRBV2 to TRBJ1-1, with D unclear. V was shortened by 3 bases and J by 3 bases, with 11 bases between the two germline ends. CDR1 and CDR2 from the germline V gene are SNHLY and FYNNEI. The CDR3 runs to 14 residues. The CDR3 DNA reads TGTGCCAGCAGTGATGTGGGTGGTGACACTGAAGCTTTCTTT. Protein product: CASSDVGGDTEAFF.

This clone appeared a single time. This chain connects TRBV7-3 to TRBJ1-6; 9 nucleotides agree with TRBD1. CDR1 and CDR2 (germline): SGHTA, FQGTGA. This CDR3 comprises 15 residues. The trim removed 5 bases at V and 7 bases at J, leaving 6 bases unmatched. CDR3 DNA sequence: TGTGCCAGCAGCCAACAGGGGGCTGGCAATTCACCCCTCCACTTT. Its protein is CASSQQGAGNSPLHF.

The V gene is TRBV28, the J gene TRBJ2-3; no firm D call. The CDR3 totals 12 residues. Deletions cut 3 bases from V and 4 bases from J, with 5 bases between. Germline assignment: CDR1 MDHEN and CDR2 SYDVKM. Here the CDR3 DNA reads TGTGCCAGCAGTTTTTGGGCAGATACGCAGTATTTT. Protein product: CASSFWADTQYF.

The chain has TRBV28 and TRBJ2-2, with D possibly matching TRBD2 (5 bases). The V end was cut by 4 bases, the J end by 0 bases, with 9 bases between. This CDR3 region has 15 residues. Looked up from germline, CDR1 is MDHEN and CDR2 is SYDVKM. This chain's CDR3 is CASSYPGTNTGELFF. The CDR3, as DNA: TGTGCCAGCAGTTACCCCGGGACGAACACCGGGGAGCTGTTTTTT.

The chain carries TRBV5-4 and TRBJ2-5; TRBD1 matches 8 bases. The CDR3 extends over 15 amino acids. With V trimmed by 5 bases and J by 5 bases, 11 bases remained unmatched. Germline V lookup: CDR1 SGHNT, CDR2 YYREEE (reference sequence). CDR3 bases: TGTGCCAGCAGATCGACTCAGGGGGCACAGGAGACCCAGTACTTC. Translation gives CASRSTQGAQETQYF.

The chain is built from TRBV28 and TRBJ1-2; TRBD1 matches at 9 bases. Trimming cost V 8 bases and J 8 bases; bases outside gene matches: 9. The germline gives CDR1 MDHEN, CDR2 SYDVKM. There are 13 residues in the CDR3. CDR3 sequence (DNA): TGTGCCAGCTGGATAGGGACAGGGCGAGGCTACACCTTC. Its protein is CASWIGTGRGYTF.